This TCR beta chain was captured by sequencing in a study of control samples from healthy donors and cancer patients. The data were produced by immunoSEQ multiplex PCR, yet TCRdb's version contains in-frame clones alone and is incomplete. In the table there are some 71,000 clones, roughly 91% of which are singletons. Germline CDR1 is MNHEY and CDR2 is SVGAGI. Trimming left V 1 base short and J 3 bases short, with 15 bases between. This CDR3 contains 16 residues. Sequencing input: PBMCs. The chain employs TRBV6-5 and TRBJ1-2; D is undetermined. This sequence was found in a man aged 55 to 70 with lung cancer. DNA of the CDR3: TGTGCCAGCAGTTACTTTGGCCAGACAACCCACTATGGCTACACCTTC. Translation: CASSYFGQTTHYGYTF.